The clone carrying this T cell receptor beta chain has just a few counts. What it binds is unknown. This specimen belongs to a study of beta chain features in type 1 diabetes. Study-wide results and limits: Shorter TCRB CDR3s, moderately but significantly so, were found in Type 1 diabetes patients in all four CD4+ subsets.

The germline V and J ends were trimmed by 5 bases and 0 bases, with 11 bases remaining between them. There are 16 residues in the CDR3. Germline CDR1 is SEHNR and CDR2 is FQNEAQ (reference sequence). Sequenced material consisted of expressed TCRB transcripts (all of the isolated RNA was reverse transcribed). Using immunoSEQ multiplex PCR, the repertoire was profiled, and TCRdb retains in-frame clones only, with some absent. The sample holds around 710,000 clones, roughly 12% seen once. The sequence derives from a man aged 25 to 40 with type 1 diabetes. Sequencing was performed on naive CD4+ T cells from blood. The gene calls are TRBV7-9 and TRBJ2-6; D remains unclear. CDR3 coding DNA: TGTGCCAGCAGCCTATTACTCAGCTCTGGGGCCAACGTCCTGACTTTC. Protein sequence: CASSLLLSSGANVLTF.